The clone carrying this TCR beta chain was counted many times. Its antigen is as yet unknown. The data stem from a study of neurological immune-mediated disorders. The CDR3 consists of 17 residues. With 0 bases clipped from V and 6 bases from J, the junction kept 8 bases outside the gene matches. CDR1 and CDR2 (germline): SGHDT, YYEEEE. With 10-nucleotide random UMIs, 5'RACE was used to make the cDNA. MiXCR was run by TCRdb on the 5' RACE reads, yielding one entry per CDR3 protein. The sample holds tens of thousands of distinct CDR3 sequences, about 3.5% seen once. Findings and limits, study-wide: The multiple sclerosis repertoire cluster had no clinical or MRI feature associated with it.

Sequencing was carried out using PBMCs. This chain uses TRBV5-6 with TRBJ2-2, with 10 bases matching TRBD2. The source of this sequence is a woman aged 45-59 years with multiple sclerosis. The CDR3 spells CASSLELAGVFAGELFF. DNA for the CDR3: TGTGCCAGCAGCTTGGAGCTAGCGGGAGTATTCGCCGGGGAGCTGTTTTTT.